These 17 T cell receptor beta chains came from one sample sequenced in a study of cytomegalovirus exposure and HLA in healthy donors. The primer mix had 60 Vbeta and 13 Jbeta primers. This table comes from immunoSEQ multiplex PCR, and its TCRdb copy is limited to in-frame clones, with some not included. The sample holds around 150,000 clones, around three quarters seen once. Source material: PBMCs. Receptors originate from a man aged 35 to 55 in good health and CMV-seronegative.

The rearrangement links TRBV19 to TRBJ1-5, with D possibly TRBD1 on 6 matching bases. Germline V CDR1 and CDR2: LNHDA, SQIVND (reference sequence). The CDR3 loop spans 14 amino acids. The V end lost 3 bases, the J end lost 4 bases, and 10 bases lay between the germline ends. The CDR3: CASSMGQGNQPQHF. The CDR3 DNA reads as TGTGCCAGTAGTATGGGGCAGGGGAATCAGCCCCAGCATTTT. The whole variable domain, remainder taken from reference TRBV19 and TRBJ1-5, is DGGITQSPKYLFRKEGQNVTLSCEQNLNHDAMYWYRQDPGQGLRLIYYSQIVNDFQKGDIAEGYSVSREKKESFPLTVTSAQKNPTAFYLCASSMGQGNQPQHFGDGTRLSIL.

This chain links TRBV10-3 with TRBJ1-4, with 12 nucleotides matching TRBD1. There are 17 residues in the CDR3. The germline V gene encodes CDR1 ENHRY and CDR2 SYGVKD. V gave up 2 bases and J gave up 5 bases; unmatched junction bases: 6. CDR3 loop: CAISEPGTGGGNEKLFF. As DNA, the CDR3 is TGTGCCATCAGTGAGCCCGGGACAGGGGGCGGGAATGAAAAACTGTTTTTT.

This rearrangement joins TRBV18 to TRBJ2-5, with 7 bases matching TRBD2. In germline, CDR1 is KGHSH, CDR2 LQKENI. The CDR3 has 14 residues. V dropped 3 bases and J dropped 5; count of bases not matched to a gene: 6. The CDR3 nucleotides read TGTGCCAGCTCACCGGTTAGCGGGTGGGAGACCCAGTACTTC. Amino acids: CASSPVSGWETQYF. Complete variable domain (other parts from reference TRBV18 and TRBJ2-5): NAGVMQNPRHLVRRRGQEARLRCSPMKGHSHVYWYRQLPEEGLKFMVYLQKENIIDESGMPKERFSAEFPKEGPSILRIQQVVRGDSAAYFCASSPVSGWETQYFGPGTRLLVL.

J is TRBJ2-1 and V is TRBV7-8, with a tentative D call TRBD2 (5 bases). Germline V gene lookup returns CDR1 SGHVS and CDR2 FQNEAQ. The CDR3 has 12 residues. V gave up 6 bases and J gave up 11 bases, with 14 bases separating them. The CDR3 loop is CASSRETYQQFF. The CDR3, as DNA: TGTGCCAGCAGTCGGGAAACTTATCAGCAGTTCTTC.

DNA for the CDR3: TGTGCCAGCAGCTTGGGAAGAACAAAAAACATTCAGTACTTC. This gives the protein CASSLGRTKNIQYF. The rearrangement uses TRBV5-4 and TRBJ2-4; D gene ambiguous. Germline values: CDR1 SGHNT, CDR2 YYREEE (reference sequence). V gave up 0 bases and J gave up 4 bases, with 8 bases separating them. This CDR3 comprises 14 residues.

CDR3 sequence reads: CASSLAGAGAYNEQFF. The CDR3 DNA reads as TGCGCCAGCAGCTTGGCCGGGGCGGGAGCCTACAATGAGCAGTTCTTC. This chain connects TRBV5-1 to TRBJ2-1; 7 nucleotides match TRBD2. CDR3 length equals 16 residues. V shed 0 bases, J shed 2 bases, and the junction held 5 bases outside the gene matches. Looked up from germline, CDR1 is SGHRS and CDR2 is YFSETQ. Full variable domain (remainder filled in from reference TRBV5-1 and TRBJ2-1): KAGVTQTPRYLIKTRGQQVTLSCSPISGHRSVSWYQQTPGQGLQFLFEYFSETQRNKGNFPGRFSGRQFSNSRSEMNVSTLELGDSALYLCASSLAGAGAYNEQFFGPGTRLTVL.

In this sample, this clone turned up a few times. The CDR3 region has the DNA TGTGCCAGCCCCCGTGCCACTCCTGGGACTGCCTTCACTGAAGCTTTCTTT. Translation: CASPRATPGTAFTEAFF. The rearrangement links TRBV2 to TRBJ1-1; a weak D match, TRBD1 (5 bases). The CDR3 has 17 residues. From germline, CDR1 is SNHLY and CDR2 FYNNEI. Trimming shortened V by 8 bases and J by 4 bases, and 26 bases separated the two germline ends.

This chain connects TRBV5-1 to TRBJ2-3, with TRBD2 matching 11 bases. The CDR3 runs to 16 residues. J was trimmed by 5 bases and V by 1 base; bases with no gene match: 6. Germline V CDR1 and CDR2: SGHRS, YFSETQ. In DNA, the CDR3 is TGCGCCAGCAGCTTGATGGTAGCGGGAGGGGTAGATACGCAGTATTTT. As protein: CASSLMVAGGVDTQYF.

V and J are TRBV7-3 and TRBJ1-1, with a tentative D call TRBD1 (6 bases). The length of the CDR3 is 13 residues. V lost 3 bases and J 4 bases, leaving 9 bases between the germline ends. The germline CDR1 and CDR2 sequences are SGHTA and FQGTGA. The CDR3 here is CASSFGGRTEAFF. The CDR3 DNA reads TGTGCCAGCAGCTTCGGGGGGCGCACTGAAGCTTTCTTT.

This chain links TRBV7-9 with TRBJ2-5; the match to TRBD2 covers 10 bases. The end of the DNA aligns better with TRBJ2-7, so the J call may be wrong. This CDR3 contains 14 residues. Per germline, CDR1 SEHNR and CDR2 FQNEAQ (reference sequence). The CDR3 DNA follows: TGTGCCAGCAGAAGCAGCGGGGGGGCCGACGAGCAGTACTTC. Protein: CASRSSGGADEQYF.

V usage is TRBV28 and J usage is TRBJ1-3; D gene unclear. With 2 bases removed from V and 4 bases from J, the gap between germline ends came to 15 bases. The germline CDR1 and CDR2 sequences are MDHEN and SYDVKM. The length of the CDR3 is 16 residues. CDR3 protein: CASSLSPTLLGNTIYF. CDR3 nucleotides: TGTGCCAGCAGTTTAAGTCCCACTCTTTTAGGAAACACCATATATTTT.

This clone was counted between two and nine times. The rearrangement uses TRBV6-6 and TRBJ2-3, with D uncertain. The V and J ends lost 0 bases and 4 bases respectively, with 11 bases between them. CDR3 length: 15 amino acids. CDR1 MNHNY and CDR2 SVGAGI come from the germline V gene (reference sequence). The CDR3 region has the DNA TGTGCCAGCAGTTACTCACACCAAACCTCAGATACGCAGTATTTT. Translated, it gives CASSYSHQTSDTQYF.

This chain links TRBV4-1 with TRBJ2-5; 7 nucleotides line up with TRBD1. Germline V gives CDR1 MGHRA, CDR2 YSYEKL. J lost 5 bases, V lost 5 bases, and 8 bases had no gene match. The CDR3 is 14 residues long. CDR3 sequence: CASSDGTVTETQYF. Here the CDR3 DNA reads TGCGCCAGCAGCGATGGGACAGTCACCGAGACCCAGTACTTC.

This sequence joins TRBV4-1 and TRBJ2-3; 8 bases match TRBD2. There are 16 residues in the CDR3. V was pared by 1 base and J by 4 bases, with 7 bases of the junction left unmatched. CDR1 is MGHRA and CDR2 is YSYEKL in the germline V gene. The CDR3 region is CASSQVPSGGPDTQYF. The CDR3 bases are TGCGCCAGCAGCCAAGTCCCCAGCGGGGGCCCAGATACGCAGTATTTT.

This clone was counted between two and nine times. The chain links TRBV7-3 to TRBJ2-3; the match to TRBD2 covers 12 bases. The CDR3 consists of 15 residues. V trimming: 6 bases; J trimming: 4 bases; junction bases outside the gene matches: 5. The germline gives CDR1 SGHTA, CDR2 FQGTGA. Here the CDR3 DNA reads TGTGCCAGCAGTCCCGGGACTAGCGGGCCAGATACGCAGTATTTT. Protein sequence: CASSPGTSGPDTQYF.

V is TRBV7-3 and J is TRBJ2-5, with 9 bases lining up with TRBD1. The CDR3 covers 15 residues. V shed 3 bases and J 5 bases; nucleotides not matched to a gene: 7. CDR1 SGHTA and CDR2 FQGTGA come from the germline V gene. CDR3 DNA sequence: TGTGCCAGCAGCTTCCTGACAGGGGGGGAGGAGACCCAGTACTTC. Translation: CASSFLTGGEETQYF.

The chain employs TRBV27 and TRBJ2-2, with D possibly being TRBD2 (6 bases). The CDR3 spans 14 residues. The ends were cut back, 7 bases at V and 4 bases at J, with 13 bases in the middle. Germline CDR1 is MNHEY and CDR2 is SMNVEV (reference sequence). In DNA, the CDR3 is TGTGCCAGCACCAGCGGGCGCCGCACCGGGGAGCTGTTTTTT. Its protein product is CASTSGRRTGELFF.